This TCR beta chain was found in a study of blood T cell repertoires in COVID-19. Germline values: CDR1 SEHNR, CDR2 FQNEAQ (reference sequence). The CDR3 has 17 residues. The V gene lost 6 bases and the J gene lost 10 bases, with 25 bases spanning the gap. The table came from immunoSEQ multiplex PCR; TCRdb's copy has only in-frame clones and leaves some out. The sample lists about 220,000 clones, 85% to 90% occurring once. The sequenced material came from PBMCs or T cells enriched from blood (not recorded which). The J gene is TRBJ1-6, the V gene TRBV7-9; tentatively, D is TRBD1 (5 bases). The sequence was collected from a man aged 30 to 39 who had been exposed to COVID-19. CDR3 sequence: CASRPEFGGPGGSPLHF. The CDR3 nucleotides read TGTGCCAGCAGACCGGAATTCGGAGGGCCCGGGGGGTCACCCCTCCACTTT.